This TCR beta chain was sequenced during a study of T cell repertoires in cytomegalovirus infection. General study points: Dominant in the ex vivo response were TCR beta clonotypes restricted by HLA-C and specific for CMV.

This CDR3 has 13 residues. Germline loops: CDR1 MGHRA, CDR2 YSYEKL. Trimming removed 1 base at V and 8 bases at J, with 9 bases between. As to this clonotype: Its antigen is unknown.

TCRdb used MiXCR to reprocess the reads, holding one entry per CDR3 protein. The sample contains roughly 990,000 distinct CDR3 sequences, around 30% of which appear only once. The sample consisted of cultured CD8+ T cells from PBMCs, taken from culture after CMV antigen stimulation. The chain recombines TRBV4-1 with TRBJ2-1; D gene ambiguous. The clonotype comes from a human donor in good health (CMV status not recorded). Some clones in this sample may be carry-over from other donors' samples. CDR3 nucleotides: TGCGCCAGCAGCCAAGGCAATTACGATGAGCAGTTCTTC. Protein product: CASSQGNYDEQFF.